Sequencing of this T cell receptor beta chain was carried out in a study of blood T cell repertoires in COVID-19. Study in general: Sites in the United States, Italy and Spain provided acute and convalescent COVID-19 samples. PBMCs, B-cell-depleted T cells, or T cells were the source of the cDNA or gDNA that made up the material.

Trimming took 1 base from V and 2 from J; bases not matched to a gene: 7. This CDR3 has 17 amino acids. Per the germline V gene, CDR1 is MGHRA and CDR2 is YSYEKL. Profiling relied on immunoSEQ multiplex PCR, and the TCRdb table lists in-frame clones only, not all of them. The profile shows 250,000 to 300,000 clones, approximately 91% of them singletons. Participants were aged 18 to 89 years from around 26 US areas. Assignment of participants to cohorts was predicated upon participant-reported clinical history. This TCR derives from a woman in her forties with acute COVID-19. V and J are TRBV4-1 and TRBJ2-5, with TRBD2 matching over 10 bases. The sequenced sample consisted of PBMCs or T cells enriched from blood (not recorded which). The CDR3 loop is CASSQGIAGGAQETQYF. The CDR3 DNA reads as TGCGCCAGCAGCCAAGGCATAGCGGGAGGCGCTCAAGAGACCCAGTACTTC.